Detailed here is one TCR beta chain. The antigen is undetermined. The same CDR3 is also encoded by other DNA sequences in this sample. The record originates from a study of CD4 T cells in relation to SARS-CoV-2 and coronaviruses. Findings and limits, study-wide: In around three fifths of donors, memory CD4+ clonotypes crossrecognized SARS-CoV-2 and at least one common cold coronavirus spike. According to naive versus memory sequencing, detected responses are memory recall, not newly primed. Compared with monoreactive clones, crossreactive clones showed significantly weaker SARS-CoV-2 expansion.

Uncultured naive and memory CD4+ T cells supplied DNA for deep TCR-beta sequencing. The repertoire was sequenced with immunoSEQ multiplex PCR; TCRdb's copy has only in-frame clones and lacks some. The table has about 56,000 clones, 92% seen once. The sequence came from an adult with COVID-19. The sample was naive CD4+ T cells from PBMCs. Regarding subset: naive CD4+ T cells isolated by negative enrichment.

The CDR3 reads CAWSPNTDQPQHF. The CDR3 DNA reads as TGTGCCTGGAGTCCTAATACCGATCAGCCCCAGCATTTT. This sequence joins TRBV30 and TRBJ1-5, with unresolved D. The CDR3 is 13 amino acids. With 2 bases removed from V and 5 bases from J, the gap between germline ends came to 10 bases. Per germline, CDR1 GTSNPN and CDR2 SVGIG (reference sequence).